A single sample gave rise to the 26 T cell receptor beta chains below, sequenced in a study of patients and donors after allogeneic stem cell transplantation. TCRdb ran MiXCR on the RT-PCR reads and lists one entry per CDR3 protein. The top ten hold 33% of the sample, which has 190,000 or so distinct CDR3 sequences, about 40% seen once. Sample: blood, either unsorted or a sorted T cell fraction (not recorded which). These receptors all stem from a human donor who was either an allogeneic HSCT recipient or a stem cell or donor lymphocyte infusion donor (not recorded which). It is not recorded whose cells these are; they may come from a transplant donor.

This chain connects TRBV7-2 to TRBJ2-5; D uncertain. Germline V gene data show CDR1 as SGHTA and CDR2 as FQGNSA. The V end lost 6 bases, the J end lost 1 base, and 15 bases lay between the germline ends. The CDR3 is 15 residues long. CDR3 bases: TGTGCCAGCAGTCGGGTAACTGACCTCCAAGAGACCCAGTACTTC. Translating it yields CASSRVTDLQETQYF. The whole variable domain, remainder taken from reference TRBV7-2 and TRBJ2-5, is GAGVSQSPSNKVTEKGKDVELRCDPISGHTALYWYRQSLGQGLEFLIYFQGNSAPDKSGLPSDRFSAERTGGSVSTLTIQRTQQEDSAVYLCASSRVTDLQETQYFGPGTRLLVL.

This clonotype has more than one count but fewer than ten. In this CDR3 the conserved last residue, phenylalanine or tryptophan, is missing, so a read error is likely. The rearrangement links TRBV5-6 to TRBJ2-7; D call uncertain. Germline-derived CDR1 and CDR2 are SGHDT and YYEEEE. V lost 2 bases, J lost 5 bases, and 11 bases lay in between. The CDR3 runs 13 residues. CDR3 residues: CASSLTHLDEQYS. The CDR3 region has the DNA TGTGCCAGCAGCTTAACTCATCTCGACGAGCAGTACTCC.

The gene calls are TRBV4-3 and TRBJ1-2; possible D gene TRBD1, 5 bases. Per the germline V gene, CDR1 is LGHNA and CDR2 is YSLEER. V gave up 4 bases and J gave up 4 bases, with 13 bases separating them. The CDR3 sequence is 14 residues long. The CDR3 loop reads CASSPGMGVYGYTF. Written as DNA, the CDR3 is TGCGCCAGCAGCCCCGGGATGGGGGTCTATGGCTACACCTTC.

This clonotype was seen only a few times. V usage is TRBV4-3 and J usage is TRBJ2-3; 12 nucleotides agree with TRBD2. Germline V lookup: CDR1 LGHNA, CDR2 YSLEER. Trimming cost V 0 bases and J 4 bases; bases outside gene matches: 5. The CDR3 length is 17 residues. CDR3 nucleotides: TGCGCCAGCAGCCAAGATCCCGGGACTAGCGGGCCAGATACGCAGTATTTT. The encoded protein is CASSQDPGTSGPDTQYF.

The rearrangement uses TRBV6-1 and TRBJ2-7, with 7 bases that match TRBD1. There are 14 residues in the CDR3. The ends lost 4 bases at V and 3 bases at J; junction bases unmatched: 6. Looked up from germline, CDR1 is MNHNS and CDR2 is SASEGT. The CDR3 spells CASSARQGSYEQYF. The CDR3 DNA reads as TGTGCCAGCAGTGCCCGACAGGGTAGCTACGAGCAGTACTTC.

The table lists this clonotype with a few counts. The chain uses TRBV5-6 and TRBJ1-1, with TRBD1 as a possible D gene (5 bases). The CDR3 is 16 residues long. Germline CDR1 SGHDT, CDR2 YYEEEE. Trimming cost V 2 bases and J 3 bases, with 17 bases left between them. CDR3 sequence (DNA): TGTGCCAGCAGCTTTAGGGGAAGCCGGCCGCACACTGAAGCTTTCTTT. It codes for CASSFRGSRPHTEAFF.

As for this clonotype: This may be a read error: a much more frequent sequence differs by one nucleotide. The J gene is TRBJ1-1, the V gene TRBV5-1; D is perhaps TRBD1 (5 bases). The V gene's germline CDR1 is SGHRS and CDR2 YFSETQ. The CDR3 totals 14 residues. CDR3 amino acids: CAGSFRSGSTEAFF. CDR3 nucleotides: TGCGCCGGCAGCTTCCGGTCAGGGAGCACTGAAGCTTTCTTT.

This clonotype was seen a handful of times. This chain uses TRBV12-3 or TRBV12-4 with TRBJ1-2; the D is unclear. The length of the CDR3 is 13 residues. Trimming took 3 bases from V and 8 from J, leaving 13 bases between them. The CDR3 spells CASSLTRPGGYTF. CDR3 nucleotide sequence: TGTGCCAGCAGTTTGACAAGGCCTGGAGGCTACACCTTC.

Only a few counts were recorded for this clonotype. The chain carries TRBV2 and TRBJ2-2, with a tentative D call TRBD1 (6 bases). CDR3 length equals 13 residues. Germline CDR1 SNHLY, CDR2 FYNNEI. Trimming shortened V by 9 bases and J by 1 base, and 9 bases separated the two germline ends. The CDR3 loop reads CARGARNTGELFF. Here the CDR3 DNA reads TGTGCCAGGGGGGCCCGGAACACCGGGGAGCTGTTTTTT.

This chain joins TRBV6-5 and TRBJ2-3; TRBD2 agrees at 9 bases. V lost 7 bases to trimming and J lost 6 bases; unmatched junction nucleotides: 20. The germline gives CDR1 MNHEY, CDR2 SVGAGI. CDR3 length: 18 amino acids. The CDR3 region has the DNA TGTGCCAGCACTTCGGACAGGATCTTAGCGGGAGCAGCCGATACGCAGTATTTT. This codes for CASTSDRILAGAADTQYF.

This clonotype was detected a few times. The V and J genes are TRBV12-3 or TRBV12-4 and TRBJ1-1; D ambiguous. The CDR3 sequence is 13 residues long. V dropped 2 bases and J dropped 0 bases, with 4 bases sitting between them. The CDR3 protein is CASSLRMNTEAFF. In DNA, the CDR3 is TGTGCCAGCAGTTTAAGGATGAACACTGAAGCTTTCTTT.

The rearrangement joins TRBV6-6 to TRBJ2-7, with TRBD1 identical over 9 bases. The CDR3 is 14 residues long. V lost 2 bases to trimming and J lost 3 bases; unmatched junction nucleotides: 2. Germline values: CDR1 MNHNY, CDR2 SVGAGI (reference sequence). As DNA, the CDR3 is TGTGCCAGCAGTTACGGACAGGGGTTCTACGAGCAGTACTTC. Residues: CASSYGQGFYEQYF.

The CDR3 coding sequence is TGCGCCAGCAGTCCGCAGGGGGAGCTTGAAGCTTTCTTT. Its translation is CASSPQGELEAFF. V gene TRBV5-1 combines with J gene TRBJ1-1; 7 bases fit TRBD1. The CDR3 length is 13 residues. Trimming removed 5 bases from V and 7 bases from J; junction bases left unmatched: 8. Germline loops: CDR1 SGHRS, CDR2 YFSETQ.

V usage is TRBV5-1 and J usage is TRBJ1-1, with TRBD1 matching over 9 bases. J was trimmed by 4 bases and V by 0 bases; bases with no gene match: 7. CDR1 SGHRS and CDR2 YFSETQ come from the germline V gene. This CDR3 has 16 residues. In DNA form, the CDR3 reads TGCGCCAGCAGCTTGGCCGGGACAGGGCAGTCCACTGAAGCTTTCTTT. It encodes CASSLAGTGQSTEAFF.

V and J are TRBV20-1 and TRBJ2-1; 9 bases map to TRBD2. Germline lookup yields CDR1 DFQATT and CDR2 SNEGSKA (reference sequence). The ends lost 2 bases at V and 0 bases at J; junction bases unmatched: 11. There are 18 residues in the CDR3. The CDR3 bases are TGCAGTGCTAGACTCTTGGCGGGAGGGCCGAGCTCCTACAATGAGCAGTTCTTC. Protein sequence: CSARLLAGGPSSYNEQFF.

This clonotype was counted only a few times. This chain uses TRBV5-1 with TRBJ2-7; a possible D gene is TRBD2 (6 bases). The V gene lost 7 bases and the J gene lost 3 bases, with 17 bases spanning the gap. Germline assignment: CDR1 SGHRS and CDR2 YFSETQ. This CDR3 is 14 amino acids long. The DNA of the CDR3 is TGCGCCAGCCGACCGGGAGAGCCTATCTACGAGCAGTACTTC. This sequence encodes CASRPGEPIYEQYF.

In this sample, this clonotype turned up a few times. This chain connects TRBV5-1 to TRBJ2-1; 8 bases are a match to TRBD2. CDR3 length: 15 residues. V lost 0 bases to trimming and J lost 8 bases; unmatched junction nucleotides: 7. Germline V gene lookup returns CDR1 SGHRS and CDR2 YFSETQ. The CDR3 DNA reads TGCGCCAGCAGCTTGGAAGCGGGAGTGATAGATGAGCAGTTCTTC. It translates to CASSLEAGVIDEQFF.

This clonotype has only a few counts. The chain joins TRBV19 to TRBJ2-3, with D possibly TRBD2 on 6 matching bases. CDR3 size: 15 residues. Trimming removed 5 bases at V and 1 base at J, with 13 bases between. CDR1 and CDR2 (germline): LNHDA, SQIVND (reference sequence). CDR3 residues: CASSPRERGTDTQYF. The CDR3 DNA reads TGTGCCAGTAGTCCTCGAGAGCGGGGCACAGATACGCAGTATTTT. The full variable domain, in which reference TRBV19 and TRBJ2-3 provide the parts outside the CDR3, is DGGITQSPKYLFRKEGQNVTLSCEQNLNHDAMYWYRQDPGQGLRLIYYSQIVNDFQKGDIAEGYSVSREKKESFPLTVTSAQKNPTAFYLCASSPRERGTDTQYFGPGTRLTVL.

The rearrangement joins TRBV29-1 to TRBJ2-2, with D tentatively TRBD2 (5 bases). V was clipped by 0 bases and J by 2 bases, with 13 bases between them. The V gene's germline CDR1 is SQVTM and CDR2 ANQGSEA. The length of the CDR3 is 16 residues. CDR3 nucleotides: TGCAGCGTTGAAGAGCGGAGAGGGATAAACACCGGGGAGCTGTTTTTT. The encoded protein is CSVEERRGINTGELFF.

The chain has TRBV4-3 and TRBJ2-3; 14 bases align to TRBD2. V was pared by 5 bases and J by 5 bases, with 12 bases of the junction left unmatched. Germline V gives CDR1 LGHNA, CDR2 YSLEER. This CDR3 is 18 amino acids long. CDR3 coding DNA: TGCGCCAGCAGCGCATACAGAGGGACTAGCGGGAGTGGAGATACGCAGTATTTT. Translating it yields CASSAYRGTSGSGDTQYF.

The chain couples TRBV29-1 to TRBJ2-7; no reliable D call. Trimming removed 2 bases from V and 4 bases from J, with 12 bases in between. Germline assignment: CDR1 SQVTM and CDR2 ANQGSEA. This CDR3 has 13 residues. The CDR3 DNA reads TGCAGCGTTGAACCAGATAACGGATACGAGCAGTACTTC. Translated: CSVEPDNGYEQYF.

The CDR3 nucleotides read TGTGCCAGCAGTTCCCGGTCCGGGACTAGCGGGAGGATAGGTAAAACAGATACGCAGTATTTT. Its translation is CASSSRSGTSGRIGKTDTQYF. This chain links TRBV6-5 with TRBJ2-3, with TRBD2 matching 15 bases. Germline loops: CDR1 MNHEY, CDR2 SVGAGI. The CDR3 extends over 21 amino acids. Trimming at V came to 4 bases and at J to 3 bases, leaving 17 bases not matched to a gene.

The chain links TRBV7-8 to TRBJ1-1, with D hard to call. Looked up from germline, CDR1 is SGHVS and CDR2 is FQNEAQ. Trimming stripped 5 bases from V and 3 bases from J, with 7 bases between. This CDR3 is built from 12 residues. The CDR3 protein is CASSPPHTEAFF. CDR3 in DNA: TGTGCCAGCAGCCCTCCTCACACTGAAGCTTTCTTT.

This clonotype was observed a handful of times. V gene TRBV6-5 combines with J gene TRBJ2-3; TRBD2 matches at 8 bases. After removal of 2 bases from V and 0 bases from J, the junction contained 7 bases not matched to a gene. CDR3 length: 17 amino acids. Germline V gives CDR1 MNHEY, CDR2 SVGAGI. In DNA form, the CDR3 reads TGTGCCAGCAGTTACAACGCGGGAGGCCCCAGCACAGATACGCAGTATTTT. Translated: CASSYNAGGPSTDTQYF.

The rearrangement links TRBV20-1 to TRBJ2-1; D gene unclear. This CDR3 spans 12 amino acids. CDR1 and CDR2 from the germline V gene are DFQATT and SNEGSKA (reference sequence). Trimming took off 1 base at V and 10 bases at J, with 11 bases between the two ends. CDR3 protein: CSARGQPDEQFF. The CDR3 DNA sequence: TGCAGTGCTAGAGGGCAACCGGACGAGCAGTTCTTC.

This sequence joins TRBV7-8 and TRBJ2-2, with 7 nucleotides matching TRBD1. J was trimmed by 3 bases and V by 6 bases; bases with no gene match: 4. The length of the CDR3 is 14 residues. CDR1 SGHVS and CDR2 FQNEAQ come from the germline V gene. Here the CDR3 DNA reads TGTGCCAGCAGTAAAGACAGGGACACCGGGGAGCTGTTTTTT. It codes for CASSKDRDTGELFF.